A selection of T cell receptor beta chains follows, all from one sample in a study of blood T cell repertoires in COVID-19. Only in-frame clones appear in the TCRdb table, and some are missing; sequencing was by immunoSEQ multiplex PCR. The table has some 11,000 clones, 92% seen once. Source material: peripheral blood. These receptors originate from a woman in her 70s with active COVID-19. CDR3s include the opening cysteine and the closing phenylalanine or tryptophan. Fields, in order: D gene, J gene, V gene, clone size, CDR3 DNA, CDR3 protein. D genes are given only for firm matches. Size is omitted from some rows. Given values are once, few, many or a class for expanded clones.

d_call: .
j_call: TRBJ2-7
v_call: TRBV6-1
clone_size: .
cdr3_nt: TGTGCCAGCAGTGAAGACCGCGGGCTCGAGCAGTACTTC
cdr3_aa: CASSEDRGLEQYF

d_call: .
j_call: TRBJ2-5
v_call: TRBV27
clone_size: .
cdr3_nt: TGTGCCAGCGGCCTAGGCGGGCGCCCAGCCCAAGAGACCCAGTACTTC
cdr3_aa: CASGLGGRPAQETQYF

d_call: TRBD2
j_call: TRBJ2-1
v_call: TRBV5-1
clone_size: .
cdr3_nt: TGCGCCAGCAGCTTGGGAGGGACTAGCGGCGGTAGATACAATGAGCAGTTCTTC
cdr3_aa: CASSLGGTSGGRYNEQFF

d_call: .
j_call: TRBJ1-4
v_call: TRBV18
clone_size: .
cdr3_nt: TGTGCCAGCTCACCAAGACAGCCAAGCCCCGTTTACTATAATGAAAAACTGTTTTTT
cdr3_aa: CASSPRQPSPVYYNEKLFF

d_call: TRBD1
j_call: TRBJ1-3
v_call: TRBV10-2
clone_size: .
cdr3_nt: TGCGCCAGCGGGGACAGGTTCTTCTCTGGAAACACCATATATTTT
cdr3_aa: CASGDRFFSGNTIYF

d_call: .
j_call: TRBJ1-1
v_call: TRBV9
clone_size: once
cdr3_nt: TGTGCCAGCAACCCGTGGGGGGGGGTCGACACTGAAGCTTTCTTT
cdr3_aa: CASNPWGGVDTEAFF

d_call: .
j_call: TRBJ2-3
v_call: TRBV6-6
clone_size: .
cdr3_nt: TGTGCCAGCAGCCCCTCGAGCCACACAGATACGCAGTATTTT
cdr3_aa: CASSPSSHTDTQYF

d_call: TRBD2
j_call: TRBJ2-7
v_call: TRBV7-2
clone_size: .
cdr3_nt: TGTGCCAGCAGCCGTAGCGGGAAAATCTACGAGCAGTACTTC
cdr3_aa: CASSRSGKIYEQYF

d_call: TRBD1
j_call: TRBJ2-3
v_call: TRBV19
clone_size: .
cdr3_nt: TGTGCCAGTAGTACGACAGGGCCCACAGATACGCAGTATTTT
cdr3_aa: CASSTTGPTDTQYF

d_call: .
j_call: TRBJ2-2
v_call: TRBV6-5
clone_size: .
cdr3_nt: TGTGCCAGCAGTCTCGTCAGGATCACCGGGGAGCTGTTTTTT
cdr3_aa: CASSLVRITGELFF

d_call: TRBD1
j_call: TRBJ1-2
v_call: TRBV18
clone_size: .
cdr3_nt: TGTGCCAGCTCACCGACCGCCGGGACAGGGGGGGGCTACACCTTC
cdr3_aa: CASSPTAGTGGGYTF

d_call: .
j_call: TRBJ2-7
v_call: TRBV28
clone_size: .
cdr3_nt: TGTGCCAGCAGTTCACAGGGTGTCGAGCAGTACTTC
cdr3_aa: CASSSQGVEQYF

d_call: .
j_call: TRBJ1-5
v_call: TRBV28
clone_size: .
cdr3_nt: TGTGCCAGCAGTTTATTATCAGGGTTGAATCAGCCCCAGCATTTT
cdr3_aa: CASSLLSGLNQPQHF

d_call: TRBD1
j_call: TRBJ1-1
v_call: TRBV6-2/TRBV6-3
clone_size: .
cdr3_nt: TGTGCCAGCAGCCAACGGACAGGGGGCGTTAGCTCTGAAGCTTTCTTT
cdr3_aa: CASSQRTGGVSSEAFF

d_call: TRBD2
j_call: TRBJ2-1
v_call: TRBV7-2
clone_size: .
cdr3_nt: TGTGCCAGCAGCTTAGGGACTAGCGGGCGGTATGAGCAGTTCTTC
cdr3_aa: CASSLGTSGRYEQFF

d_call: .
j_call: TRBJ2-7
v_call: TRBV5-1
clone_size: .
cdr3_nt: TGCGCCAGCATGGAGGGGGGGCTTGGCGGCTACGAGCAGTACTTC
cdr3_aa: CASMEGGLGGYEQYF

d_call: TRBD2
j_call: TRBJ2-5
v_call: TRBV29-1
clone_size: once
cdr3_nt: TGCAGCGTTGAATTAGCGGGGAACCAAGAGACCCAGTACTTC
cdr3_aa: CSVELAGNQETQYF

d_call: .
j_call: TRBJ1-3
v_call: TRBV9
clone_size: .
cdr3_nt: TGTGCCAGCAGCGTAGAAGTTCGGGGCTCTGGAAACACCATATATTTT
cdr3_aa: CASSVEVRGSGNTIYF

d_call: TRBD2
j_call: TRBJ2-7
v_call: TRBV5-1
clone_size: once
cdr3_nt: TGCGCCAGCAGCTTGGGGAGGCGGGACTACCGCTCCCTCGAGCAGTACTTC
cdr3_aa: CASSLGRRDYRSLEQYF

d_call: TRBD2
j_call: TRBJ2-3
v_call: TRBV11-3
clone_size: .
cdr3_nt: TGTGCCAGCAGCTTCCGACTAGCGGGAGGGTCGCAGTATTTT
cdr3_aa: CASSFRLAGGSQYF

d_call: .
j_call: TRBJ2-1
v_call: TRBV28
clone_size: .
cdr3_nt: TGTGCCAGCAGTCCACAACTAGACTACAATGAGCAGTTCTTC
cdr3_aa: CASSPQLDYNEQFF

d_call: .
j_call: TRBJ2-5
v_call: TRBV30
clone_size: .
cdr3_nt: TGTGCCTGGTCTCAGGTGCAAGAGACCCAGTACTTC
cdr3_aa: CAWSQVQETQYF

d_call: TRBD2
j_call: TRBJ2-3
v_call: TRBV2
clone_size: .
cdr3_nt: TGTGCCAGCAGTGAATACGCGGGAGCGGGAGATACGCAGTATTTT
cdr3_aa: CASSEYAGAGDTQYF

d_call: .
j_call: TRBJ2-6
v_call: TRBV7-9
clone_size: .
cdr3_nt: TGTGCCAGCGGGAAGGCAGGGCGGTCGGGGGCCAACGTCCTGACTTTC
cdr3_aa: CASGKAGRSGANVLTF

d_call: .
j_call: TRBJ2-3
v_call: TRBV21-1
clone_size: .
cdr3_nt: TGTGCCAGCAGCAAAGGGAGGACGACTAGCGGGAGCGGGCGTGGTAGGCCCGATACGCAGTATTTT
cdr3_aa: CASSKGRTTSGSGRGRPDTQYF

d_call: TRBD1
j_call: TRBJ2-1
v_call: TRBV11-2
clone_size: .
cdr3_nt: TGTGCCAGCAGCTTAGACGGGACAGGGATGTATGAGCAGTTCTTC
cdr3_aa: CASSLDGTGMYEQFF

d_call: .
j_call: TRBJ2-7
v_call: TRBV7-2
clone_size: .
cdr3_nt: TGTGCCAGCAGCAAAGATACCGGGACAATAATCAGCTACGAGCAGTACTTC
cdr3_aa: CASSKDTGTIISYEQYF

d_call: .
j_call: TRBJ1-4
v_call: TRBV28
clone_size: .
cdr3_nt: TGTGCCAGCAATAGGCCAGGGTCGCCTAATGAAAAACTGTTTTTT
cdr3_aa: CASNRPGSPNEKLFF

d_call: TRBD2
j_call: TRBJ2-1
v_call: TRBV28
clone_size: .
cdr3_nt: TGTGCCAGCAGTTTTGCTAGCGGGAGGGGTTCCTACAATGAGCAGTTCTTC
cdr3_aa: CASSFASGRGSYNEQFF

d_call: TRBD2
j_call: TRBJ2-1
v_call: TRBV25-1
clone_size: .
cdr3_nt: TGTGCCAGCAGTGGAACTAGCGGGAGGGCGTACAATGAGCAGTTCTTC
cdr3_aa: CASSGTSGRAYNEQFF

d_call: .
j_call: TRBJ2-1
v_call: TRBV7-2
clone_size: .
cdr3_nt: TGTGCCAGCAGCTCCGGGAGGACAGGGCGGGATGAGCAGTTCTTC
cdr3_aa: CASSSGRTGRDEQFF

d_call: .
j_call: TRBJ1-5
v_call: TRBV27
clone_size: once
cdr3_nt: TGTGCCAGCAGTTTAAGTCCTGGGGCCCAGCCCCAGCATTTT
cdr3_aa: CASSLSPGAQPQHF

d_call: TRBD1
j_call: TRBJ2-1
v_call: TRBV18
clone_size: .
cdr3_nt: TGTGCCAGCTCACCGGGACAGGGGAGCAACAATGAGCAGTTCTTC
cdr3_aa: CASSPGQGSNNEQFF

d_call: TRBD1
j_call: TRBJ1-4
v_call: TRBV28
clone_size: .
cdr3_nt: TGTGCCAGCAGTTCGACAGGGACTAAACTGTTTTTT
cdr3_aa: CASSSTGTKLFF

d_call: .
j_call: TRBJ2-1
v_call: TRBV30
clone_size: .
cdr3_nt: TGTGCCTGGAGTCGGGACTTTTCTTCCTACAATGAGCAGTTCTTC
cdr3_aa: CAWSRDFSSYNEQFF

d_call: TRBD1
j_call: TRBJ1-1
v_call: TRBV5-1
clone_size: .
cdr3_nt: TGCGCCAGCAGCTTGGGACAGGGTTTGAGGACTGAAGCTTTCTTT
cdr3_aa: CASSLGQGLRTEAFF

d_call: .
j_call: TRBJ2-6
v_call: TRBV4-3
clone_size: .
cdr3_nt: TGCGCCAGCAGCCGAGAGACAGGTTCTGCCTCTGGGGCCAACGTCCTGACTTTC
cdr3_aa: CASSRETGSASGANVLTF

d_call: .
j_call: TRBJ2-1
v_call: TRBV18
clone_size: .
cdr3_nt: TGTGCCAGCTCACCCCCGGACTACGATTACAATGAGCAGTTCTTC
cdr3_aa: CASSPPDYDYNEQFF

d_call: .
j_call: TRBJ1-1
v_call: TRBV6-5
clone_size: once
cdr3_nt: TGTGCCAGCAAACCCCGGGGGTCCACTGAAGCTTTCTTT
cdr3_aa: CASKPRGSTEAFF

d_call: TRBD1
j_call: TRBJ1-5
v_call: TRBV7-2
clone_size: .
cdr3_nt: TGTGCCAGCAGCGCACAGGGCAGGGGGGAACAGCCCCAGCATTTT
cdr3_aa: CASSAQGRGEQPQHF

d_call: .
j_call: TRBJ2-7
v_call: TRBV6-6
clone_size: .
cdr3_nt: TGTGCCAGCAGACCTAAAGTTACCTGGTACGAGCAGTACTTC
cdr3_aa: CASRPKVTWYEQYF

d_call: .
j_call: TRBJ2-7
v_call: TRBV3-1/TRBV3-2
clone_size: .
cdr3_nt: TGTGCCAGCAGCCACAGCGTCTACGAGCAGTACTTC
cdr3_aa: CASSHSVYEQYF

d_call: TRBD2
j_call: TRBJ2-3
v_call: TRBV19
clone_size: .
cdr3_nt: TGTGCCAGTACCACAAGAGCGGGAGGGTACACAGATACGCAGTATTTT
cdr3_aa: CASTTRAGGYTDTQYF

d_call: TRBD2
j_call: TRBJ2-1
v_call: TRBV5-4
clone_size: .
cdr3_nt: TGTGCCAGCAGCTTCTTAGCGGGAGGGGCCTACAATGAGCAGTTCTTC
cdr3_aa: CASSFLAGGAYNEQFF

d_call: TRBD1
j_call: TRBJ2-3
v_call: TRBV2
clone_size: .
cdr3_nt: TGTGCCAGCAGTCCGCGCCGACAGGGCCCCACAGATACGCAGTATTTT
cdr3_aa: CASSPRRQGPTDTQYF

d_call: .
j_call: TRBJ2-1
v_call: TRBV28
clone_size: once
cdr3_nt: TGTGCCCGCCCGAAGGGGGAATCCGGTGGGAGGTTGGGGGGGCGGGATGATAATGAGCAGTTCTTC
cdr3_aa: CARPKGESGGRLGGRDDNEQFF

d_call: TRBD2
j_call: TRBJ2-6
v_call: TRBV4-1
clone_size: .
cdr3_nt: TGCGCCAGCAGCCAAGATACGGGACTAGCGGGATATGGGGCCAACGTCCTGACTTTC
cdr3_aa: CASSQDTGLAGYGANVLTF

d_call: TRBD1
j_call: TRBJ1-1
v_call: TRBV2
clone_size: .
cdr3_nt: TGTGCCAGCAGAAAACAGGGGGGGAACACTGAAGCTTTCTTT
cdr3_aa: CASRKQGGNTEAFF

d_call: .
j_call: TRBJ2-2
v_call: TRBV7-9
clone_size: .
cdr3_nt: TGTGCCAGCAGCTTAGCGCGCCCGGGGAACACCGGGGAGCTGTTTTTT
cdr3_aa: CASSLARPGNTGELFF

d_call: TRBD2
j_call: TRBJ2-5
v_call: TRBV28
clone_size: .
cdr3_nt: TGTGCCAGCAGGAAGTCACTAGCGGGAGTTCGAGAGACCCAGTACTTC
cdr3_aa: CASRKSLAGVRETQYF

d_call: .
j_call: TRBJ1-6
v_call: TRBV19
clone_size: .
cdr3_nt: TGTGCCAGTACTACGACAGTGCTTAATTCACCCCTCCACTTT
cdr3_aa: CASTTTVLNSPLHF